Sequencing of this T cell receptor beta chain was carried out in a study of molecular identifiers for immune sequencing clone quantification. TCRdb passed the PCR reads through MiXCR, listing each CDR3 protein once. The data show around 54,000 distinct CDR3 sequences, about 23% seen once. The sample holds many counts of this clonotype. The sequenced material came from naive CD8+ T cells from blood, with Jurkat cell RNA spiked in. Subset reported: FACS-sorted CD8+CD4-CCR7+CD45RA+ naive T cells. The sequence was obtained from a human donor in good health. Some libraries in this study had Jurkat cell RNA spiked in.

The DNA of the CDR3 is TGTGCCAGCAGCTTTAGGGGGGGTTACAGCTACGAGCAGTACTTC. This encodes CASSFRGGYSYEQYF. This sequence joins TRBV5-6 and TRBJ2-7; possibly TRBD2 for D (7 bases). V shed 2 bases and J shed 3 bases, with 15 bases lying between them. CDR3 size: 15 residues. Germline values: CDR1 SGHDT, CDR2 YYEEEE.